The next 2 T cell receptor beta chains were all read from a single sample in a study of CD8+ T cells in alopecia areata. The treatment denotes: oral pan-JAK inhibitor, 5-10 mg twice daily. In each case, RNA was isolated and then reverse transcribed into cDNA as the sequencing template. TCRdb's copy holds only in-frame clones and misses some; the assay was immunoSEQ multiplex PCR. The sample comprises around 300,000 clones, 45% to 70% of which are singletons, and about 0.88% rests with the top ten. The source was CD4+ T cells sorted from blood, collected around week 53, from a patient treated with tofacitinib. Receptors originate from a human donor with alopecia areata.

The chain combines TRBV7-2 with TRBJ2-7, with D hard to call. Trimming removed 7 bases at V and 4 bases at J, with 14 bases between. The CDR3 is 13 amino acids. CDR1 and CDR2 (germline): SGHTA, FQGNSA. The CDR3 nucleotides are TGTGCCAGCACCGGATTAGAGAAATACGAGCAGTACTTC. This encodes CASTGLEKYEQYF.

This chain links TRBV19 with TRBJ2-1, with 7 nucleotides matching TRBD1. Germline loops: CDR1 LNHDA, CDR2 SQIVND (reference sequence). V dropped 4 bases and J dropped 4; count of bases not matched to a gene: 7. The CDR3 has 15 amino acids. The CDR3 reads CASSTDRASYNEQFF. In nucleotides, the CDR3 is TGTGCCAGTAGTACTGACAGGGCCTCTTACAATGAGCAGTTCTTC.